This TCR beta chain comes out of a study of Ad26.COV2.S vaccination and SARS-CoV-2 variants. Data came from immunoSEQ multiplex PCR; TCRdb stores just in-frame clones and leaves some out. Seen here are about 350,000 clones, less than 90% observed once, and the top ten hold roughly 6%. Treatment of the sample: around 19 received Ad26.COV2.S at low or high dose, single or two shots; roughly five received placebo; per-sample allocation not given. Day 63 after the first vaccine or placebo injection was the time point for sampling. The table lists this clone with a few counts. The length of the CDR3 is 14 residues. Germline CDR1 MNHEY, CDR2 SMNVEV (reference sequence). V gave up 2 bases and J gave up 0 bases, with 5 bases separating them.

The rearrangement links TRBV27 to TRBJ2-1; no clear D. The specimen comprised peripheral blood, sampled in a trial of Ad26.COV2.S vaccine versus placebo. This sequence originates from a person aged 18-65 years who received the Ad26.COV2.S COVID-19 vaccine or a placebo. The CDR3: CASSLAYSYNEQFF. For the CDR3, the DNA is TGTGCCAGCAGTTTAGCGTACTCCTACAATGAGCAGTTCTTC.